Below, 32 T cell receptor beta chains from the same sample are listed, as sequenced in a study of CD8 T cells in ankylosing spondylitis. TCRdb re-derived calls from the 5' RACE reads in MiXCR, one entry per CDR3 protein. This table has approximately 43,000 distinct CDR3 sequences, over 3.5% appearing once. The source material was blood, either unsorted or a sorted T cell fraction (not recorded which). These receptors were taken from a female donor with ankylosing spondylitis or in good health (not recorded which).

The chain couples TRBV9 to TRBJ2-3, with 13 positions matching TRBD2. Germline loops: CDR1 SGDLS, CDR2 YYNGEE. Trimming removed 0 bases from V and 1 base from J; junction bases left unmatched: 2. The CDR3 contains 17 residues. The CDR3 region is CASSVDGLAGGTDTQYF. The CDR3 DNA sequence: TGTGCCAGCAGCGTAGACGGACTAGCGGGGGGCACAGATACGCAGTATTTT.

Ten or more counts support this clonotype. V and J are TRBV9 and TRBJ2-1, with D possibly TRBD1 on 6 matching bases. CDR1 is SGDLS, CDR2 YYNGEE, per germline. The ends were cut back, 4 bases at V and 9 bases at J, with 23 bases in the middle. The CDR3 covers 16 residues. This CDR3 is CASSPRAEQGRGEQFF. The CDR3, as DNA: TGTGCCAGCAGCCCCCGTGCAGAACAGGGTAGGGGTGAGCAGTTCTTC. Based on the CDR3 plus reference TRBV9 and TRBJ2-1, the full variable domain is DSGVTQTPKHLITATGQRVTLRCSPRSGDLSVYWYQQSLDQGLQFLIQYYNGEERAKGNILERFSAQQFPDLHSELNLSSLELGDSALYFCASSPRAEQGRGEQFFGPGTRLTVL.

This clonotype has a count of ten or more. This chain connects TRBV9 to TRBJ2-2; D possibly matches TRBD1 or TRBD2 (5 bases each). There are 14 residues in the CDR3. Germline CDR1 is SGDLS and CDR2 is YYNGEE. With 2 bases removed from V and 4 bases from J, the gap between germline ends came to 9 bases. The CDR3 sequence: CASSVREPTGELFF. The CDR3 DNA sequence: TGTGCCAGCAGCGTCAGGGAGCCCACCGGGGAGCTGTTTTTT.

CDR3 in amino acids: CASSVATTGRETQYF. CDR3 DNA sequence: TGTGCCAGCAGCGTAGCTACCACAGGGAGAGAGACCCAGTACTTC. The gene calls are TRBV9 and TRBJ2-5; a possible D gene is TRBD1 (6 bases). V lost 0 bases and J 4 bases, leaving 13 bases between the germline ends. CDR3 size: 15 residues. Germline V gene sequence: CDR1 SGDLS, CDR2 YYNGEE.

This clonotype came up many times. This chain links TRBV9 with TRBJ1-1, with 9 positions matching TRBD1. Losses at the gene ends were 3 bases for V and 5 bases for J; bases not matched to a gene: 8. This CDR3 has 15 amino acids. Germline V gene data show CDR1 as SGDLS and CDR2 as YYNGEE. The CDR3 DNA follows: TGTGCCAGCAGCGCGACAGGGGGAGCGGGTACTGAAGCTTTCTTT. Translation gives CASSATGGAGTEAFF.

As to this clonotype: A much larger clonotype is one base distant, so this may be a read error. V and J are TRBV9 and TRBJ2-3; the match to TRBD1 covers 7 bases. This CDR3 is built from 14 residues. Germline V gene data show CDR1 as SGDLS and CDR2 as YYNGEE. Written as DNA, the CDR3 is TGTGCCAGCAGCGTAGTATCCGGGACAGATGCGCAGTATTTT. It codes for CASSVVSGTDAQYF. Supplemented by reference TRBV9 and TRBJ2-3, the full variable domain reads DSGVTQTPKHLITATGQRVTLRCSPRSGDLSVYWYQQSLDQGLQFLIQYYNGEERAKGNILERFSAQQFPDLHSELNLSSLELGDSALYFCASSVVSGTDAQYFGPGTRLTVL.

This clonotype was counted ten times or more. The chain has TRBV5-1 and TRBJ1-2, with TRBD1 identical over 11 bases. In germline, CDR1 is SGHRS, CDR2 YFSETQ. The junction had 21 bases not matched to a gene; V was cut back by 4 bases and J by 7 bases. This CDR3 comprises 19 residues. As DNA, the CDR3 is TGCGCCAGCAGCCGTGAAAAAACCGGGACAGGGGGAGAGTGGGGTGGCTACACCTTC. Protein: CASSREKTGTGGEWGGYTF. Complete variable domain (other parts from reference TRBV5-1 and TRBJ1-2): KAGVTQTPRYLIKTRGQQVTLSCSPISGHRSVSWYQQTPGQGLQFLFEYFSETQRNKGNFPGRFSGRQFSNSRSEMNVSTLELGDSALYLCASSREKTGTGGEWGGYTFGSGTRLTVV.

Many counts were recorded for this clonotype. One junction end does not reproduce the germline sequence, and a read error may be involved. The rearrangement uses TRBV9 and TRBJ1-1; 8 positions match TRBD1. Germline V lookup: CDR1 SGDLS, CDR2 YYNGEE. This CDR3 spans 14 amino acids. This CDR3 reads CASSPDRVVGWVWF. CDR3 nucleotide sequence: TGTGCCAGCAGCCCGGACAGGGTAGTGGGATGGGTTTGGTTT.

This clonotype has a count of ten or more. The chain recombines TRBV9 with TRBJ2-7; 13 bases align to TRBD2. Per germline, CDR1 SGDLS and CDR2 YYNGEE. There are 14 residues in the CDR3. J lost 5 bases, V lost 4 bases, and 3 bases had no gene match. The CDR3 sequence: CASSRGLAGHEQYF. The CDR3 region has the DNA TGTGCCAGCAGCAGGGGACTAGCGGGGCACGAGCAGTACTTC.

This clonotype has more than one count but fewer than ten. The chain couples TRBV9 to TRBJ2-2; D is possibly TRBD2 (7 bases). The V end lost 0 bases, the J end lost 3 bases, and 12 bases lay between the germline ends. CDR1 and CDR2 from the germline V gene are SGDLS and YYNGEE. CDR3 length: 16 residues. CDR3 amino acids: CASSVAGGRDTGELFF. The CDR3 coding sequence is TGTGCCAGCAGCGTAGCGGGGGGCCGGGACACCGGGGAGCTGTTTTTT. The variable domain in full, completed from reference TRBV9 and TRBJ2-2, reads DSGVTQTPKHLITATGQRVTLRCSPRSGDLSVYWYQQSLDQGLQFLIQYYNGEERAKGNILERFSAQQFPDLHSELNLSSLELGDSALYFCASSVAGGRDTGELFFGEGSRLTVL.

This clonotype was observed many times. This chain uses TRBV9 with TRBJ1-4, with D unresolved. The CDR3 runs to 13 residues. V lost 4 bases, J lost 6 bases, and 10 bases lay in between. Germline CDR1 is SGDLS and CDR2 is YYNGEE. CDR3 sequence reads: CASSSRSDEKLFF. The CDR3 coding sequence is TGTGCCAGCAGCTCTCGATCGGATGAAAAACTGTTTTTT. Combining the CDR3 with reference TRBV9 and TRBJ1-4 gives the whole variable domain DSGVTQTPKHLITATGQRVTLRCSPRSGDLSVYWYQQSLDQGLQFLIQYYNGEERAKGNILERFSAQQFPDLHSELNLSSLELGDSALYFCASSSRSDEKLFFGSGTQLSVL.

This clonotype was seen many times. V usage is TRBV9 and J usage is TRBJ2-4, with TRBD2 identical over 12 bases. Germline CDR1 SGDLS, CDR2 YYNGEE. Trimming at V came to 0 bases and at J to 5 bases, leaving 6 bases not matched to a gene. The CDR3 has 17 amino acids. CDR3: CASSVELAGGGQNIQYF. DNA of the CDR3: TGTGCCAGCAGCGTAGAACTAGCGGGGGGCGGCCAAAACATTCAGTACTTC.

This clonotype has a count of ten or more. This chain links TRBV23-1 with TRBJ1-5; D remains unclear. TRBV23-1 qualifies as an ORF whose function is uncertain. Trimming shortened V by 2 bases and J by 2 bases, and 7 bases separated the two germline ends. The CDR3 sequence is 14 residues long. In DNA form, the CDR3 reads TGCGCCAGCAGTCAAACGAACGGCAATCAGCCCCAGCATTTT. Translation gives CASSQTNGNQPQHF.

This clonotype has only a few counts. In DNA form, the CDR3 reads TGTGCCAGCAGCGTAGTTATAGGGGAAGGGGGGAATGAGCAGTTCTTC. Translation gives CASSVVIGEGGNEQFF. This chain connects TRBV9 to TRBJ2-1; D is possibly TRBD1 or TRBD2 (6 bases each). The CDR3 has 16 residues. The germline V gene encodes CDR1 SGDLS and CDR2 YYNGEE. V was cut by 0 bases and J by 7 bases, with 17 bases left in between.

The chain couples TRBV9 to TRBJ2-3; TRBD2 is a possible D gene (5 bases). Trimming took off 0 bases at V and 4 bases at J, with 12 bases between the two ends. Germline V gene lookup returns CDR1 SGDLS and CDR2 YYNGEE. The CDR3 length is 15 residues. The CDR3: CASSVGPLGADTQYF. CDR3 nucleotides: TGTGCCAGCAGCGTAGGACCCTTGGGAGCAGATACGCAGTATTTT.

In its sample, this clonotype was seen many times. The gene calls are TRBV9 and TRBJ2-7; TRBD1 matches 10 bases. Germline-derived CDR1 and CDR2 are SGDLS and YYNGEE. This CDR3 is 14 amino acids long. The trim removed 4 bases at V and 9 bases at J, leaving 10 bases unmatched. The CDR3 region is CASSPRTGGPGQYF. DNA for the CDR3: TGTGCCAGCAGCCCACGGACAGGGGGGCCAGGGCAGTACTTC.

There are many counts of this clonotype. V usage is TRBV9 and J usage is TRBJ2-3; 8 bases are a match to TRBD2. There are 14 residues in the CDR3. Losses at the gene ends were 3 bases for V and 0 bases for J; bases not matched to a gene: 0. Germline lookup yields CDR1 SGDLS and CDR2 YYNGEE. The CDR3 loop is CASSERGSTDTQYF. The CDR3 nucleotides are TGTGCCAGCAGCGAGCGGGGGAGCACAGATACGCAGTATTTT.

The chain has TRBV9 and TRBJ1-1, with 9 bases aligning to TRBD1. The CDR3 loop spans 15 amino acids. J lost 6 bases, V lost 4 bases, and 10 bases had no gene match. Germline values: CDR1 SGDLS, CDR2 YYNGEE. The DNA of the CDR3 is TGTGCCAGCAGCCCGGTGGGACAGGGAAGGGCTGAAGCTTTCTTT. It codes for CASSPVGQGRAEAFF.

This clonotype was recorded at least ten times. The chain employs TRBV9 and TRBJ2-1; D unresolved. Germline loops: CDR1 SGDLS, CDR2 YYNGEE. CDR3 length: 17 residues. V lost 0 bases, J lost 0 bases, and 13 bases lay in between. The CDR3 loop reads CASSVAGSPVSYNEQFF. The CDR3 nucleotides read TGTGCCAGCAGCGTAGCTGGCAGCCCTGTCTCCTACAATGAGCAGTTCTTC.

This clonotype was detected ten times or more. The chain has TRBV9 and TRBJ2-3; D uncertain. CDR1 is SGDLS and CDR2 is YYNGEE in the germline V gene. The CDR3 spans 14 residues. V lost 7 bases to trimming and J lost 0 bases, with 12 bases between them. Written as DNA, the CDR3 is TGTGCCAGCCGCGAGATAACTAGCACAGATACGCAGTATTTT. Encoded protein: CASREITSTDTQYF.

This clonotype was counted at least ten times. The CDR3 nucleotides are TGTGCCAGCAGCGTAGCTACCATGGAATCAATTCAGTATTTT. Its protein is CASSVATMESIQYF. The chain joins TRBV9 to TRBJ2-3; D is unclear. This CDR3 contains 14 residues. V was shortened by 0 bases and J by 12 bases, with 17 bases between the two germline ends. The germline gives CDR1 SGDLS, CDR2 YYNGEE.

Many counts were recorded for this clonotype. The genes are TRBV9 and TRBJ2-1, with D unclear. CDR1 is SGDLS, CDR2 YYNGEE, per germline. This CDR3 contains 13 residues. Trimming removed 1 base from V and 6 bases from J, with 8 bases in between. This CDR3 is CASSVTGGNEQFF. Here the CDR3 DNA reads TGTGCCAGCAGCGTAACGGGTGGCAATGAGCAGTTCTTC.

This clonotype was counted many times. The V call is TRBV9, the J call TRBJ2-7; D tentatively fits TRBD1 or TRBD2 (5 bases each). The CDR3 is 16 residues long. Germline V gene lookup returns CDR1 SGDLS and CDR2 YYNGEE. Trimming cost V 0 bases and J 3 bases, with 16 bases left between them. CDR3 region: CASSVGGLGFDYEQYF. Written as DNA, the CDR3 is TGTGCCAGCAGCGTAGGGGGGTTGGGATTTGACTACGAGCAGTACTTC. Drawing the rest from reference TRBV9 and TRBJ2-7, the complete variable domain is DSGVTQTPKHLITATGQRVTLRCSPRSGDLSVYWYQQSLDQGLQFLIQYYNGEERAKGNILERFSAQQFPDLHSELNLSSLELGDSALYFCASSVGGLGFDYEQYFGPGTRLTVT.

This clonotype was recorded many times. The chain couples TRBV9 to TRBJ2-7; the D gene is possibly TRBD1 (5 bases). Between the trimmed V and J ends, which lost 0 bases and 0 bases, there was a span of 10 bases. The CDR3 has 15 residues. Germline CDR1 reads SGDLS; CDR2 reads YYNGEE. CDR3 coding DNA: TGTGCCAGCAGCGTAGGAGGACACCACTCCTACGAGCAGTACTTC. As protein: CASSVGGHHSYEQYF.

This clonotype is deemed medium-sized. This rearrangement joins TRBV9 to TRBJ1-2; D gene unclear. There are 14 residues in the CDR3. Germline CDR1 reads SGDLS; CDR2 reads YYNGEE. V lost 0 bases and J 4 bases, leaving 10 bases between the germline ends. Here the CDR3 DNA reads TGTGCCAGCAGCGTAGGATCGGGTAGCTATGGCTACACCTTC. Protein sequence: CASSVGSGSYGYTF. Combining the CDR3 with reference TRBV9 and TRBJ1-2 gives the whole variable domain DSGVTQTPKHLITATGQRVTLRCSPRSGDLSVYWYQQSLDQGLQFLIQYYNGEERAKGNILERFSAQQFPDLHSELNLSSLELGDSALYFCASSVGSGSYGYTFGSGTRLTVV.

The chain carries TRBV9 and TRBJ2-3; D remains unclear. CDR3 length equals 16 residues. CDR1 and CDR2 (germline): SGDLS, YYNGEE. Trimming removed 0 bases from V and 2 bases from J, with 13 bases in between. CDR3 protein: CASSVELTAPTDTQYF. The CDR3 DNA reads TGTGCCAGCAGCGTAGAGTTGACGGCCCCCACAGATACGCAGTATTTT.

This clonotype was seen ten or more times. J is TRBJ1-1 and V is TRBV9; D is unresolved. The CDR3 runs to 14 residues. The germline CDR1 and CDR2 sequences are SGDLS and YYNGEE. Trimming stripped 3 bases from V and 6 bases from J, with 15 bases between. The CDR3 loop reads CASSAHPRDPEAFF. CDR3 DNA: TGTGCCAGCAGCGCCCATCCGCGAGACCCTGAAGCTTTCTTT.

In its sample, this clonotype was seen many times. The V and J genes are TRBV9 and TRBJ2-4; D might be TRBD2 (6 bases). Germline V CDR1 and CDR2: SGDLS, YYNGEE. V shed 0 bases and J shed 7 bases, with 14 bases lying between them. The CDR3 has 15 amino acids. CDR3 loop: CASSVEGGFGNIQYF. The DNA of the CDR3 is TGTGCCAGCAGCGTAGAGGGAGGCTTTGGGAACATTCAGTACTTC.

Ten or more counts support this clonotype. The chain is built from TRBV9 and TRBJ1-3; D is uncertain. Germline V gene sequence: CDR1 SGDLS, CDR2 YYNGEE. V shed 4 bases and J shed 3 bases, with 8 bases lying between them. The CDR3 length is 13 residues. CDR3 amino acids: CASSPRNGNTIYF. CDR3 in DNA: TGTGCCAGCAGCCCTCGCAATGGAAACACCATATATTTT.

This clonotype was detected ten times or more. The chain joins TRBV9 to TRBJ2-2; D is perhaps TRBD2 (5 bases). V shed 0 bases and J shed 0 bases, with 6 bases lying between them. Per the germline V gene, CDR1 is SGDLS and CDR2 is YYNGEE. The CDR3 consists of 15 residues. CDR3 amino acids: CASSVAGSNTGELFF. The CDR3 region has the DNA TGTGCCAGCAGCGTAGCGGGGTCGAACACCGGGGAGCTGTTTTTT.

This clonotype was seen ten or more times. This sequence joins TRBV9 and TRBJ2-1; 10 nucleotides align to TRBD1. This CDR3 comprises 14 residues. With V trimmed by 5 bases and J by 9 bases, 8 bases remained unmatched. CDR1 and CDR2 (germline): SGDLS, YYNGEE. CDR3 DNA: TGTGCCAGCAGTGGGGGACAGGGGATAGGTGAGCAGTTCTTC. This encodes CASSGGQGIGEQFF.

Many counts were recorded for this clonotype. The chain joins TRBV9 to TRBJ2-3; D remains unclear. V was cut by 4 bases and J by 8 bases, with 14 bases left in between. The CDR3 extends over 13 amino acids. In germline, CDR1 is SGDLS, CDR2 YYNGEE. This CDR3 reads CASSLILASTQYF. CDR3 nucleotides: TGTGCCAGCAGCTTAATACTCGCATCTACGCAGTATTTT.